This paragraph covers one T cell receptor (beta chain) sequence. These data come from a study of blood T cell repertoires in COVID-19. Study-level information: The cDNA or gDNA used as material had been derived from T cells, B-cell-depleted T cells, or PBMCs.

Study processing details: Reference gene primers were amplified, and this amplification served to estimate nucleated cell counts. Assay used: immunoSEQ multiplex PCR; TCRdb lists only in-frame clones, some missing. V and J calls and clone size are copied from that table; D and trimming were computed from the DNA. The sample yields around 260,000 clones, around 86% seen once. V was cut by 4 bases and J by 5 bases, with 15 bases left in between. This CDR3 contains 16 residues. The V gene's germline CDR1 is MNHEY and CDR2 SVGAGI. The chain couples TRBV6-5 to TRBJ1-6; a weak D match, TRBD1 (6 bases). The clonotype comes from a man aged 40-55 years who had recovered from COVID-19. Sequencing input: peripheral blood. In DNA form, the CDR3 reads TGTGCCAGCAGTTTAACAGGGACCGGAAATAATTCACCCCTCCACTTT. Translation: CASSLTGTGNNSPLHF.